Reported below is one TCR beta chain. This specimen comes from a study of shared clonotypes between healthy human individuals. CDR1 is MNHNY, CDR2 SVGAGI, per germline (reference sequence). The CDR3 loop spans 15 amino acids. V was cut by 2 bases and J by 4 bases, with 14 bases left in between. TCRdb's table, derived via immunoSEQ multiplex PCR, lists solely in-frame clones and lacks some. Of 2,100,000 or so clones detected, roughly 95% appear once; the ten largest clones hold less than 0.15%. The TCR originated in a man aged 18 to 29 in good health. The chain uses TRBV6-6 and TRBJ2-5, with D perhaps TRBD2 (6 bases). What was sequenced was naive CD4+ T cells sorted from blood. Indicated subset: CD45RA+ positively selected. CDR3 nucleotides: TGTGCCAGCAGTTACGACATGCGGAGGGGAGAGACCCAGTACTTC. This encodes CASSYDMRRGETQYF.